Given below is one T cell receptor beta chain in context. Which antigen it targets is not known. The input lacks base qualities; no much larger clone sits a single base away. The data derive from a study of blood T cells in healthy people across ages (dated by TCRdb to between 2014 and 2017). With respect to the entire study: In model experiments, template switching captured about one uniquely barcoded TCR beta cDNA molecule for every two T cells. Age-related changes in TCR beta repertoire diversity were measured in the study by deep sequencing normalized with unique cDNA molecular identifiers. The donors were split into four age groups: young (average 16 years), middle-aged (nearly 40), aged (roughly 60) and long-lived (under 85). Two additional independent replicas of 1 million unique cDNA reads from the same blood draw were analyzed for two donors (one aged 18 to 30 and one aged 80 or older).

What the study reported, not specific to this receptor: Total diversity estimates from one million sequenced T cells were considered lower bounds and underestimates. The long-lived group showed more naive CD4+ T cells, fewer expanded clones and increased TCR diversity than the aged group, suggesting age selection. As age increased, observed TCR beta diversity per million T cells dropped in a roughly linear way, and a significant reduction was already evident by age about 36. Because profiling used bulk unsorted PBMCs, naive and antigen-experienced compartments could not be compared conclusively. The percentage of naive T cells measured by flow cytometry correlated strongly with observed TCR beta diversity. Because the CMV infection status of the donors was unknown, age-related changes in expanded clonotypes may potentially have been confounded.

The V end gives up 5 bases and the J end 6 bases, leaving 6 bases in the junction not matched to a gene. Including the terminal cysteine and phenylalanine, the CDR3 comprises 15 residues. Only the CDR3 portion is preserved as DNA: 45 bases, with reading frame beginning at the first base. The library was built by means of 5' RACE. The sample was run on an Illumina HiSeq 2500. A second about 6 to 11 cycle PCR used a sample-barcoded 5' primer and a J-beta primer mix. A template-switch 5' adaptor carrying 12 random nucleotides introduced a unique molecular identifier onto each TCR beta cDNA molecule. At least 3 million CDR3-containing paired-end reads were obtained from each sample. The Mint cDNA synthesis kit, primed by a TRBC-specific oligonucleotide, was used to synthesize first-strand cDNA from all RNA. Following uracil-DNA glycosylase treatment, a first 18-cycle PCR with universal primers M1SS and BC2_uni_R was performed on all cDNA. The study's processing was this. Each sample was normalized by randomly selecting 1 million high-quality reads, each carrying a distinct molecular identifier. Instead of being binned into consensus sequences, reads that shared molecular identifiers were thrown out. CDR3 identification, clonotype clustering and error correction used MiTCR with a Q25 quality threshold and the strictest error-elimination algorithm. A nonparametric unseen species model with Euler transformation was used to estimate a lower bound on total TCR beta diversity. TCRdb cleaned the public reads at Q25 with fastp, built clones with MiXCR and kept in-frame beta chains. Rows with a matching CDR3 protein are joined into one entry that keeps the most common DNA and genes. For this entry, the V and J calls and clone size follow TCRdb and not the study's own pipeline. This sample gives about 540,000 distinct CDR3 sequences in total; 24% of them show up just once. The ten largest make up approximately 10% of the sample.

The donors were around 39 Caucasian individuals from Russia, aged roughly 6 to 90 years, who were systemically healthy. Each donor gave 8 to 10 milliliters of peripheral blood, collected into EDTA-treated Vacutainer tubes. Ficoll-Paque density-gradient centrifugation was used to isolate PBMCs, with at least 6 million obtained per sample. Trizol reagent was used to extract total RNA from the PBMCs, yielding at least 5 micrograms per sample. The percentages of naive CD45RAhigh/CD27high T cells were determined by flow cytometry on a PBMC aliquot from every donor. This sample was also put to use in a study of T cells of mothers and their children. From that second study: Donors were nine systemically healthy Caucasian individuals: three mothers and their six children. cDNA synthesis consumed the entire amount of extracted RNA, loaded at approximately 1.6 ug RNA in each 15 ul reaction. In the second PCR, sample barcodes and 2-4 random nucleotides were introduced via the M1S primer. Over 9.5 million TCR beta CDR3 reads were obtained for each mother, and 2.5 million to 3 million reads were obtained for each child. Thymic selection similarly shapes TCR recombination output in related and unrelated pairs, with minor effect from inherited differences. Related mother-child pairs always showed normalized repertoire overlap that was slightly higher than in unrelated mother-child pairs, though the difference was never significant. With a sensitivity of approximately 100 clones per million clonotypes, no persistent microchimeric T cell clones were detected. The study used deep NGS to compare TCR beta repertoires of mothers and children, seeking features distinguishing related mother-child pairs from unrelated individuals. The mean age was about 38 +/- 4 years for the mothers and around 11 +/- 4 years for the children. After adapter ligation was performed with NEBNext reagents, the libraries were sequenced on an Illumina HiSeq 2000 with 100+100 nt paired-end reads. Mother and child libraries were prepared a month apart and sequenced in separate runs to prevent cross-contamination. Each donor had between roughly 500,000 and 2,100,000 distinct TCR beta clonotypes identified. Naive TCR beta clonotypes were estimated from low-frequency clonotypes matched to each donor's FACS-determined naive share, without sorting.

This TCR was sampled from a boy aged 5-17 years in good health. The sample comprised blood. Here the chain combines TRBV12-3 or TRBV12-4 and TRBJ2-1; the central 11 bases match TRBD1. The sequenced DNA: TGTGCCAGCAGTCCGGGACAGGGGGTCTTCAATGAGCAGTTCTTC. It encodes CASSPGQGVFNEQFF.